This T cell receptor beta chain was recorded in a study of T-cell memory formation after mild COVID-19 (dated by TCRdb to the early 2020s). In terms of the full investigation: TCR sequence clusters from the two donors were found to be largely donor specific. Two young, previously healthy adult volunteers made up the cohort, one male and one female. In a couple of donors, T-cell clones that expanded and contracted after mild COVID-19 were followed by sequencing TCRalpha and TCRbeta repertoires longitudinally. General study outcomes and caveats: From day 15 to 85, contracting clones showed balanced CD4/CD8 phenotypes, whereas a second wave of clones that expanded from day 15 to 37 leaned towards CD4+. Contracting CD4+ clones appeared mostly in the CM and EM memory subsets, whereas CD8+ clones were enriched in EMRA. The detection of some responding clones in pre-infection memory suggests that pre-existing cross-reactive memory T cells joined the SARS-CoV-2 response. The second-wave clones that peaked on day 37 were not confirmed to be SARS-CoV-2 specific. Only a couple of mild cases were covered in the study, and larger cohorts including severe cases with pre-infection samples were considered necessary.

As concerns this clonotype: Its recognized antigen is unknown. No much larger clone exists at a distance of one base, and base qualities are not known.

The sequencer listed for this sample is Illumina NovaSeq 6000. TCRalpha and TCRbeta cDNA libraries were built by 5'RACE with constant-segment primers, adding sample barcodes and unique molecular identifiers. Trizol reagent was used to extract RNA from every sample. Library amplification was performed in two PCR steps, and a second sample barcode and Illumina TruSeq adapters were introduced in the second step. Sequencing of libraries was performed on an Illumina NovaSeq with 2 x 150 bp paired-end reads. The authors' analysis ran thus. With migec v1.2.7, reads were demultiplexed and then collapsed into UMI-guided consensus sequences. Using mixcr v2.1.11, UMI consensuses were aligned to TRA and TRB V and J templates and then assembled into clonotypes. A clonotype was counted as expanded or contracted only when both edgeR and NoisET called the clonotype significant, with the noise models trained on biological replicates. edgeR calls used a false discovery rate-adjusted p below 0.01 and a log2 fold-change threshold of 1. As an exploratory analysis of dynamics, PCA with hierarchical clustering was applied to max-normalized trajectories of the 1000 most abundant clonotypes. Separately sequenced CD4+ and CD8+ repertoires were used to assign the CD4 or CD8 phenotype of responding clones. TCRdb handled the public reads itself, with Q25 trimming in fastp and clone calling in MiXCR, and kept productive beta chains. When rows share a CDR3 protein, they turn into one entry using the most common DNA and genes. TCRdb, rather than the study authors, made the V and J calls. The sample contains under 350,000 distinct CDR3 sequences, roughly 16% of them found a single time. The ten biggest clones cover roughly 20% of the sample.

PBMCs were isolated by Ficoll-Paque density gradient centrifugation. Material for sequencing was PBMCs or a T cell subset sorted from them (not recorded which). The receptor was derived from a man between 18 and 35 years old who had mild COVID-19 (a few samples of this study predate the infection). The sample titles of this study are shuffled in the database, so cell type and time point are left out; the donor was told from shared clones.

The CDR3: CASSLGSGRSFF. The nucleotide sequence reads as follows: TGTGCCAGCAGCTTAGGGTCAGGGAGATCTTTCTTT. The chain couples TRBV7-9 to TRBJ1-1; a weak D assignment points to TRBD1 (5 bases agree). V and J lose 1 base and 12 bases, and a span of 12 bases separates them. CDR1 and CDR2 (SEHNR, FQNEAQ) derive from the germline V gene (reference sequence). The CDR3 covers 12 residues, taking in both the cysteine and the phenylalanine. Only the CDR3 region is kept as DNA, spanning 36 bases read in frame from base 1.